This record looks at one T cell receptor (beta chain) sequence and its context. The same CDR3 also results from other DNA sequences found in this sample. The repertoire was sequenced with immunoSEQ multiplex PCR; TCRdb's copy has only in-frame clones and lacks some. The repertoire holds 30,000 to 35,000 clones, with around 84% as singletons. The data are from a study of PD-1 blockade in classical Hodgkin lymphoma. Documented time point: cycle 4 day 1 (C4D1), after more than five weeks of nivolumab. Following autologous stem cell transplantation, relapse occurred in every patient, and exposure to brentuximab vedotin varied. The study purified CD4+ T cells from thawed PBMCs using magnetic negative selection. V lost 1 base and J lost 2, with 6 bases in between. CDR3 length: 13 residues. CDR1 and CDR2 (germline): SGHDT, YYEEEE.

The starting material was CD4+ T cells from blood, obtained before the fourth cycle of nivolumab. The sequence was collected from a human donor with classical Hodgkin lymphoma. The gene calls are TRBV5-6 and TRBJ1-2; D gene uncertain. CDR3 nucleotides: TGTGCCAGCAGCTTGACAGCGAACTATGGCTACACCTTC. This sequence encodes CASSLTANYGYTF.